Below, 27 T cell receptor beta chains from the same sample are listed, as sequenced in a study of cytomegalovirus exposure and HLA in healthy donors. The primer mix had 60 Vbeta and 13 Jbeta primers. The protocol was immunoSEQ multiplex PCR, while the TCRdb copy is restricted to in-frame clones and leaves out a portion. Of 100,000 to 150,000 clones listed, more than 65% were seen once; the top ten hold 2.6%. The sequenced material came from PBMCs. These receptors all stem from a woman aged 60-75 years in good health and CMV-seropositive.

The rearrangement joins TRBV7-3 to TRBJ2-1, with 11 bases that match TRBD2. The V segment lost 3 bases and the J segment 9 bases; nucleotides outside the gene matches: 7. Looked up from germline, CDR1 is SGHTA and CDR2 is FQGTGA. This CDR3 contains 15 residues. CDR3 in amino acids: CASSFTSGGMSEQFF. CDR3 sequence (DNA): TGTGCCAGCAGCTTTACTAGCGGGGGTATGAGTGAGCAGTTCTTC.

The CDR3 protein is CASSPREAEAFF. The CDR3 DNA reads TGTGCCAGCAGTCCGAGGGAGGCAGAAGCTTTCTTT. The gene calls are TRBV11-2 and TRBJ1-1; D is uncertain. CDR3 length: 12 amino acids. V was shortened by 6 bases and J by 8 bases, with 13 bases between the two germline ends. Germline V gene lookup returns CDR1 SGHAT and CDR2 FQNNGV.

This chain joins TRBV5-1 and TRBJ1-1; maybe TRBD1 (5 bases). Germline V gene lookup returns CDR1 SGHRS and CDR2 YFSETQ. CDR3 length: 15 residues. Trimming shortened V by 4 bases and J by 4 bases, and 17 bases separated the two germline ends. The CDR3 loop is CASSLGGTMTTEAFF. The CDR3 DNA is TGCGCCAGCAGCCTTGGGGGGACCATGACCACTGAAGCTTTCTTT.

This clone has a single count. The chain couples TRBV29-1 to TRBJ1-5; TRBD1 agrees at 7 bases. CDR1 SQVTM and CDR2 ANQGSEA come from the germline V gene. V lost 1 base and J lost 1; bases outside the gene matches: 1. This CDR3 spans 14 amino acids. The CDR3 protein is CSVEGDSSNQPQHF. The CDR3 region has the DNA TGCAGCGTTGAAGGGGACAGCAGCAATCAGCCCCAGCATTTT.

This clone came up a few times. V usage is TRBV9 and J usage is TRBJ1-6, with 7 bases aligning to TRBD1. This CDR3 has 13 residues. CDR1 and CDR2 from the germline V gene are SGDLS and YYNGEE. V shed 1 base and J 16 bases; nucleotides not matched to a gene: 8. CDR3 DNA: TGTGCCAGCAGCGTATGGGGCGGACAGGAGCTCCACTTT. Translation gives CASSVWGGQELHF. The variable domain in full, with the rest retrieved from reference TRBV9 and TRBJ1-6, is DSGVTQTPKHLITATGQRVTLRCSPRSGDLSVYWYQQSLDQGLQFLIQYYNGEERAKGNILERFSAQQFPDLHSELNLSSLELGDSALYFCASSVWGGQELHFGNGTRLTVT.

The chain employs TRBV5-1 and TRBJ1-1; D gene unclear. Between the trimmed V and J ends, which lost 2 bases and 2 bases, there was a span of 13 bases. The CDR3 totals 15 residues. From germline, CDR1 is SGHRS and CDR2 YFSETQ. This chain's CDR3 is CASSFSPGTNTEAFF. The CDR3 DNA follows: TGCGCCAGCAGCTTTTCTCCGGGTACCAACACTGAAGCTTTCTTT.

This clone was observed a few times. The chain combines TRBV11-3 with TRBJ2-1; possibly TRBD1 for D (5 bases). CDR1 and CDR2 from the germline V gene are SGHNT and YENEEA. Deletions cut 0 bases from V and 10 bases from J, with 10 bases between. The length of the CDR3 is 13 residues. The CDR3 loop reads CASSLEQGYEQFF. Here the CDR3 DNA reads TGTGCCAGCAGCTTAGAGCAGGGATACGAGCAGTTCTTC.

This clone was picked up one time. The rearrangement joins TRBV15 to TRBJ2-7; 8 nucleotides align to TRBD2. The CDR3 runs 16 residues. The trim removed 0 bases at V and 4 bases at J, leaving 8 bases unmatched. Germline CDR1 is LNHNV and CDR2 is YYDKDF (reference sequence). For the CDR3, the DNA is TGTGCCACCAGCAGAGACCTAGCGGGCGGTGCTTACGAGCAGTACTTC. Its protein is CATSRDLAGGAYEQYF.

The CDR3 bases are TGTGCCAGCAGCTTGGCTATAGCGGTAGACTCCTACAATGAGCAGTTCTTC. This translates into CASSLAIAVDSYNEQFF. The genes are TRBV5-8 and TRBJ2-1, with a possible D match to TRBD2 (6 bases). Germline values: CDR1 SGHTS, CDR2 YDEGEE. Between the trimmed V and J ends, which lost 0 bases and 0 bases, there was a span of 13 bases. The CDR3 runs to 17 residues.

The rearrangement uses TRBV6-4 and TRBJ2-7; 9 positions match TRBD1. V shed 2 bases, J shed 7 bases, and the junction held 9 bases outside the gene matches. In germline, CDR1 is MRHNA, CDR2 SNTAGT. The CDR3 extends over 15 amino acids. The CDR3 loop reads CASSDRIQGAGEQYF. CDR3 sequence (DNA): TGTGCCAGCAGTGACCGCATACAGGGGGCGGGGGAGCAGTACTTC.

This clone was counted between two and nine times. This chain links TRBV9 with TRBJ2-2; D is unresolved. This CDR3 is built from 14 residues. Germline CDR1 and CDR2: SGDLS and YYNGEE. The germline V and J ends were trimmed by 4 bases and 1 base, with 8 bases remaining between them. CDR3: CASSPRVNTGELFF. The DNA of the CDR3 is TGTGCCAGCAGCCCTCGGGTGAACACCGGGGAGCTGTTTTTT.

Only a few counts were recorded for this clone. The chain recombines TRBV5-1 with TRBJ1-2, with D possibly being TRBD1 (6 bases). CDR3 length: 15 residues. Germline CDR1 is SGHRS and CDR2 is YFSETQ. V was clipped by 4 bases and J by 0 bases, with 13 bases between them. CDR3 bases: TGCGCCAGCAGCATCACAGGGACTACTAACTATGGCTACACCTTC. Its translation: CASSITGTTNYGYTF.

The V gene is TRBV19, the J gene TRBJ1-5; D possibly corresponds to TRBD1 (6 bases). The CDR3 spans 16 residues. The V gene lost 2 bases and the J gene lost 5 bases, with 16 bases spanning the gap. The V gene's germline CDR1 is LNHDA and CDR2 SQIVND (reference sequence). CDR3: CASSIYEAGVYQPQHF. The CDR3 DNA follows: TGTGCCAGTAGTATATATGAGGCAGGGGTGTATCAGCCCCAGCATTTT.

This clone was seen only a few times. The rearrangement links TRBV29-1 to TRBJ2-7; 11 bases fit TRBD2. Germline V gene sequence: CDR1 SQVTM, CDR2 ANQGSEA. The trim removed 4 bases at V and 5 bases at J, leaving 10 bases unmatched. The CDR3 has 15 residues. Here the CDR3 DNA reads TGCAGCGTTGGGGAGGGTAGCGGGGGGGCCAACGAGCAGTACTTC. Its translation is CSVGEGSGGANEQYF.

The genes are TRBV5-1 and TRBJ2-5; TRBD1 agrees at 9 bases. The CDR3 extends over 17 amino acids. Germline lookup yields CDR1 SGHRS and CDR2 YFSETQ. The V and J ends lost 9 bases and 5 bases, in that order; junction bases with no gene match: 20. CDR3 loop: CATSLQGTGLDGETQYF. The CDR3 DNA sequence: TGCGCCACCTCCCTCCAGGGGACAGGGCTCGATGGGGAGACCCAGTACTTC.

This clone has just a few counts. The J gene is TRBJ2-3, the V gene TRBV9, with a tentative D call TRBD2 (6 bases). This CDR3 is built from 14 residues. Germline V CDR1 and CDR2: SGDLS, YYNGEE. The V end was cut by 4 bases, the J end by 4 bases, with 13 bases between. The CDR3 sequence is CASSPRDLSDTQYF. CDR3 sequence (DNA): TGTGCCAGCAGCCCCCGGGACTTATCAGATACGCAGTATTTT.

The chain combines TRBV5-1 with TRBJ2-7; D gene ambiguous. The germline gives CDR1 SGHRS, CDR2 YFSETQ. Trimming removed 3 bases from V and 0 bases from J, with 4 bases in between. CDR3 length: 12 residues. This chain's CDR3 is CASSSSSYEQYF. CDR3 coding DNA: TGCGCCAGCAGCTCTAGCTCCTACGAGCAGTACTTC.

The chain combines TRBV5-1 with TRBJ1-4, with a weak D call TRBD1 (5 bases). The CDR3 loop spans 17 amino acids. Germline CDR1 reads SGHRS; CDR2 reads YFSETQ. V dropped 3 bases and J dropped 8 bases, with 23 bases sitting between them. CDR3 region: CASSWTRGRARREKLFF. CDR3 in DNA: TGCGCCAGCAGCTGGACCAGAGGCAGGGCCCGACGGGAAAAACTGTTTTTT.

The chain links TRBV29-1 to TRBJ2-7, with 7 bases identical to TRBD1. This CDR3 comprises 13 residues. J was trimmed by 5 bases and V by 3 bases; bases with no gene match: 7. Per the germline V gene, CDR1 is SQVTM and CDR2 is ANQGSEA. The CDR3 loop reads CSVDSRDSHEQYF. The CDR3 region has the DNA TGCAGCGTTGATTCCCGGGACAGCCACGAGCAGTACTTC.

This clone was counted only a few times. The V gene is TRBV6-6, the J gene TRBJ1-2, with TRBD1 identical over 7 bases. There are 15 residues in the CDR3. The trim removed 1 base at V and 3 bases at J, leaving 5 bases unmatched. The germline V gene encodes CDR1 MNHNY and CDR2 SVGAGI (reference sequence). CDR3 coding DNA: TGTGCCAGCAGTTACTTCGACAGGGAGGACTATGGCTACACCTTC. It is translated as CASSYFDREDYGYTF.

The chain is built from TRBV7-9 and TRBJ1-5; D is perhaps TRBD1 (5 bases). There are 14 residues in the CDR3. CDR1 SEHNR and CDR2 FQNEAQ come from the germline V gene (reference sequence). V was trimmed by 1 base and J by 6 bases, leaving 10 bases between them. The CDR3 DNA reads as TGTGCCAGCAGCTTAGGGGGCAGGGCTCAGCCCCAGCATTTT. It encodes CASSLGGRAQPQHF.

This clone has more than one count but fewer than ten. The V and J genes are TRBV4-2 and TRBJ1-5, with D tentatively TRBD1 (6 bases). This CDR3 is built from 15 residues. The germline V gene has CDR1 LGHNA and CDR2 YNFKEQ. Trimming pared 2 bases from V and 3 bases from J, leaving 11 bases between. For the CDR3, the DNA is TGTGCCAGCAGCCAAAGGGACAAAGACAATCAGCCCCAGCATTTT. It yields the protein CASSQRDKDNQPQHF.

This chain links TRBV5-6 with TRBJ2-3; 7 positions match TRBD2. CDR3 size: 14 residues. The V and J ends lost 3 bases and 4 bases, in that order; junction bases with no gene match: 5. CDR1 and CDR2 from the germline V gene are SGHDT and YYEEEE. In DNA, the CDR3 is TGTGCCAGCAGCTGGGGGGGGGACGCAGATACGCAGTATTTT. Its protein is CASSWGGDADTQYF. The variable domain in full, completed from reference TRBV5-6 and TRBJ2-3, reads DAGVTQSPTHLIKTRGQQVTLRCSPKSGHDTVSWYQQALGQGPQFIFQYYEEEERQRGNFPDRFSGHQFPNYSSELNVNALLLGDSALYLCASSWGGDADTQYFGPGTRLTVL.

This clone was seen a few times. The chain is built from TRBV27 and TRBJ2-1; 11 bases line up with TRBD2. V was pared by 5 bases and J by 4 bases, with 7 bases of the junction left unmatched. This CDR3 has 16 residues. Germline V gene data show CDR1 as MNHEY and CDR2 as SMNVEV (reference sequence). The chain's CDR3 is CASSQETSGIYNEQFF. The CDR3 DNA reads as TGTGCCAGCAGTCAAGAGACTAGCGGGATATACAATGAGCAGTTCTTC.

The rearrangement uses TRBV10-3 and TRBJ2-1, with 13 bases that match TRBD2. Germline V gene lookup returns CDR1 ENHRY and CDR2 SYGVKD. V lost 4 bases and J lost 6; bases outside the gene matches: 0. The CDR3 extends over 14 amino acids. Here the CDR3 reads CAISGLAGGNEQFF. The CDR3 DNA is TGTGCCATCAGTGGACTAGCGGGGGGCAATGAGCAGTTCTTC.

CDR3 DNA sequence: TGTGCCAGCTCAATTCTCGGGACTAGCGGTGACGAGCAGTACTTC. It codes for CASSILGTSGDEQYF. This chain joins TRBV18 and TRBJ2-7; 11 bases are a match to TRBD2. V lost 5 bases, J lost 5 bases, and 8 bases stayed unmatched. The CDR3 contains 15 residues. CDR1 and CDR2 (germline): KGHSH, LQKENI.

This clone appeared a single time. The gene calls are TRBV6-5 and TRBJ2-1; 7 bases match TRBD2. V was clipped by 6 bases and J by 0 bases; unmatched bases: 5. Germline V gene sequence: CDR1 MNHEY, CDR2 SVGAGI. The CDR3 runs to 15 residues. The CDR3 loop reads CASSLSGASYNEQFF. For the CDR3, the DNA is TGTGCCAGCAGCCTGAGCGGGGCCTCCTACAATGAGCAGTTCTTC.